The T cell receptor (beta chain) described here comes from a study of blood T cells in healthy people across ages. Whole-study findings and limits: There was no known CMV status for donors, so expanded clonotype changes were possibly confounded. PBMCs left unsorted prevented a conclusive naive versus antigen-experienced comparison.

Whenever a sample was processed, at least 7 million PBMCs were isolated. A second roughly 6 to 11 cycle PCR used barcoded and J-beta primers. All cDNA molecules were each tagged by a template-switch adaptor with 12 random nucleotides. TCRdb reanalysed the 5' RACE reads using MiXCR and keeps one entry per CDR3 protein. The repertoire holds about 1,500,000 distinct CDR3 sequences, with roughly 30% as singletons. This clonotype has just one count. Its antigen remains unidentified. CDR1 and CDR2 from the germline V gene are SGHDN and FVKESK. V lost 2 bases, J lost 2 bases, and 10 bases lay in between. CDR3 length: 15 residues.

This clonotype was obtained from a woman aged 25 to 45 in good health. The rearrangement joins TRBV14 to TRBJ2-1, with a weak D call TRBD1 (5 bases). Sequencing input: blood. The CDR3 region has the DNA TGTGCCAGCAGCCAAATAGGACAAACCTACAATGAGCAGTTCTTC. This translates into CASSQIGQTYNEQFF.